This T cell receptor beta chain was obtained from a study of blood T cell repertoires in COVID-19 (dated by TCRdb to the early 2020s). About the investigation overall: Samples covering the acute and convalescent phases of COVID-19 were provided by collaborators in the United States, Italy and Spain. The material from the prospective study consisted of cDNA or gDNA derived from T cells, B-cell-depleted T cells, or PBMCs. Subjects who had been exposed to COVID-19, were actively infected with it, or had recovered from it provided the deeply sampled blood TCRbeta repertoires that made up the dataset. The repertoires were released in a freely available public database meant as a resource for research on the immune response to SARS-CoV-2. Samples came from the ongoing ImmuneRACE study (first 160 participants) plus 1,254 subjects from 6 global collaborators. The sample metadata nearly always contained a de-identified subject ID, COVID-19 status, age in years and sex. HLA class I and class II types, where available, came from metadata supplied by the sample provider rather than from assay-based typing. Results the study describes overall, beyond this receptor: The quantity of clinical and demographic metadata differed by source and by participant and was supplied without curation.

Each collaborating institution followed its own protocols to collect whole blood in K2EDTA tubes. For TCRbeta analysis, collaborators shipped samples in one of three forms: frozen whole blood, isolated PBMCs, or DNA extracted from either of those sample types. CDR3 length: 15 amino acids, cysteine to phenylalanine. Only CDR3 DNA remains: 45 bases, in frame from the first base. Sequences SGHNT (CDR1) and YYREEE (CDR2) are obtained from the germline V gene (reference sequence). V loses 4 bases of germline sequence and J loses 4 bases, and the interval between the two ends is 17 bases. For this clone: No cognate antigen has been identified for it. Base qualities are not provided; no much larger clone lies one nucleotide away.

TCRbeta CDR3 regions were amplified from genomic DNA by means of the immunoSEQ Assay, a bias-controlled multiplex PCR. The authors' analysis ran thus. The number of nucleated cells in each sample was estimated from the amplification of reference gene primers within the assay. To quantify the absolute abundance of each unique TCRbeta CDR3 rearrangement, sequence reads were collapsed and filtered. Productive Simpson clonality was computed per sample as the square root of Simpson's diversity index over productive rearrangements. The table was pulled from immuneACCESS by TCRdb, which kept in-frame rearrangements only. Such tables lose some clones; where checked, under half of the loss comes from unresolved V genes, and the rest has no known cause. That table furnishes V, J and clone size, whereas the DNA furnished D and trimming. This sample comprises about 90,000 clones, roughly 87% of them detected only once. Roughly 15% of the sample belongs to the ten largest clones.

This receptor was taken from a male donor with acute or convalescent COVID-19. Sequencing used peripheral blood. The chain is assembled from TRBV5-4 and TRBJ1-2, with no confidently assigned D gene. The CDR3: CASSKSVGSSYGYTF. The nucleotide sequence is TGTGCCAGCAGCAAGAGTGTCGGATCTAGCTATGGCTACACCTTC.